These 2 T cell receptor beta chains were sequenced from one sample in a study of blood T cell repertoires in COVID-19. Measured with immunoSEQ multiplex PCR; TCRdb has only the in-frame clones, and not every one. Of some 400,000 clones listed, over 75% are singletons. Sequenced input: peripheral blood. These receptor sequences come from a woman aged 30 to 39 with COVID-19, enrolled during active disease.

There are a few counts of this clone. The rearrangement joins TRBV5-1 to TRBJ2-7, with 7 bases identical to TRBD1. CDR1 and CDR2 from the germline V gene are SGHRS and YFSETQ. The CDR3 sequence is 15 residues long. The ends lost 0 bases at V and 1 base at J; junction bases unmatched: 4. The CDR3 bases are TGCGCCAGCAGCTTGGCGACAGGGACATCCTACGAGCAGTACTTC. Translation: CASSLATGTSYEQYF.

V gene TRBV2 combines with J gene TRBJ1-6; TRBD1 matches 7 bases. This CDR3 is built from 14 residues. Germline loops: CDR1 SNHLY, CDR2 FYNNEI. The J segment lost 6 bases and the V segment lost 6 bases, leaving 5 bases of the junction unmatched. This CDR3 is CASRRDSPNSPLHF. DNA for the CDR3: TGTGCCAGCAGACGGGACAGTCCTAATTCACCCCTCCACTTT.